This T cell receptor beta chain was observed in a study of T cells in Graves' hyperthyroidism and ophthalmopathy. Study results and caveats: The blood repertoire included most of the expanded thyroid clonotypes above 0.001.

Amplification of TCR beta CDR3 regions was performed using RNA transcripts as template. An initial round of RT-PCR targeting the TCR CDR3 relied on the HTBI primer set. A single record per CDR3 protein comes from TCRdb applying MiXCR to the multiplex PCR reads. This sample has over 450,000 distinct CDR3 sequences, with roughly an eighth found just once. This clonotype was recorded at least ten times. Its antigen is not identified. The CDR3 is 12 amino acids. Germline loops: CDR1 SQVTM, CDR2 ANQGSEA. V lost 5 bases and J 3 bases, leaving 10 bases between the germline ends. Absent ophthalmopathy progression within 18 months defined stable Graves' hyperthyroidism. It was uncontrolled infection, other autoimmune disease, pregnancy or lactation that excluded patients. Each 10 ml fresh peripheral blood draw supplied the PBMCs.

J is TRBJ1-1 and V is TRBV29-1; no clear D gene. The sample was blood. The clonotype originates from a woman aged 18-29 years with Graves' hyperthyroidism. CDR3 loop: CSVRRSDTEAFF. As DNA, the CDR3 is TGCAGCGTTCGGAGGTCGGACACTGAAGCTTTCTTT.